One sample yielded the 23 T cell receptor beta chains listed below, sequenced in a study of blood T cell repertoires in COVID-19. Here immunoSEQ multiplex PCR was the method, and the copy in TCRdb shows in-frame clones only, minus some. The table lists about 270,000 clones, about nine tenths of them singletons. The sample comprised PBMCs or T cells enriched from blood (not recorded which). These TCRs come from a middle-aged woman with acute COVID-19.

J is TRBJ2-7 and V is TRBV11-1; weak D call: TRBD1 (5 bases). The CDR3 has 14 residues. Germline V CDR1 and CDR2: SGHAT, FQDESV (reference sequence). Trimming removed 3 bases at V and 0 bases at J, with 9 bases between. CDR3 nucleotides: TGTGCCAGCAGCTTCGACAGAACCTCCTACGAGCAGTACTTC. Protein: CASSFDRTSYEQYF.

The genes are TRBV18 and TRBJ1-1; 8 bases are a match to TRBD1. The germline CDR1 and CDR2 sequences are KGHSH and LQKENI. This CDR3 spans 15 amino acids. The V and J ends lost 4 bases and 3 bases, in that order; junction bases with no gene match: 7. The CDR3 here is CASSRQGAMDTEAFF. DNA for the CDR3: TGTGCCAGCTCACGTCAGGGGGCGATGGACACTGAAGCTTTCTTT.

V usage is TRBV9 and J usage is TRBJ2-3; possible D gene TRBD2, 5 bases. The CDR3 is 16 amino acids. V shed 0 bases and J shed 0 bases, with 11 bases lying between them. Looked up from germline, CDR1 is SGDLS and CDR2 is YYNGEE. The CDR3 here is CASSVVASGSTDTQYF. As DNA, the CDR3 is TGTGCCAGCAGCGTAGTGGCGAGCGGCAGCACAGATACGCAGTATTTT.

The CDR3 DNA is TGTGCCAGCAGTCGAAGATATGAACTAAACTATGGCTACACCTTC. Its protein product is CASSRRYELNYGYTF. The chain joins TRBV28 to TRBJ1-2; no definite D call. The CDR3 loop spans 15 amino acids. CDR1 is MDHEN, CDR2 SYDVKM, per germline. The V end was cut by 5 bases, the J end by 2 bases, with 15 bases between.

The rearrangement joins TRBV7-2 to TRBJ1-2, with D unclear. Deletions cut 7 bases from V and 7 bases from J, with 13 bases between. CDR3 length: 12 residues. The V gene's germline CDR1 is SGHTA and CDR2 FQGNSA. This CDR3 is CASTEPGVGYTF. Here the CDR3 DNA reads TGTGCCAGCACCGAACCCGGGGTTGGCTACACCTTC.

This rearrangement joins TRBV5-4 to TRBJ1-2; D is unresolved. Trimming shortened V by 4 bases and J by 6 bases, and 16 bases separated the two germline ends. CDR1 is SGHNT and CDR2 is YYREEE in the germline V gene (reference sequence). This CDR3 is 14 amino acids long. The CDR3 loop reads CASSSGGRRDGYTF. CDR3 DNA: TGTGCCAGCAGCAGCGGAGGACGGCGCGATGGCTACACCTTC.

The genes are TRBV7-2 and TRBJ1-2; TRBD1 matches at 9 bases. This CDR3 contains 15 residues. J lost 4 bases, V lost 1 base, and 4 bases had no gene match. The germline V gene has CDR1 SGHTA and CDR2 FQGNSA. The chain's CDR3 is CASSLETGGGYGYTF. CDR3 nucleotide sequence: TGTGCCAGCAGCTTAGAGACAGGGGGGGGCTATGGCTACACCTTC.

This rearrangement joins TRBV29-1 to TRBJ1-1; no clear D gene. CDR1 and CDR2 (germline): SQVTM, ANQGSEA. CDR3 length: 13 residues. V was shortened by 4 bases and J by 4 bases, with 13 bases between the two germline ends. CDR3 DNA sequence: TGCAGCGTTGGGAGAACCTTGGGCACTGAAGCTTTCTTT. The encoded protein is CSVGRTLGTEAFF.

The genes are TRBV3-1 (or the pseudogene TRBV3-2) and TRBJ2-3; TRBD1 might be the D (6 bases). Per germline, CDR1 LGHDT and CDR2 YNNKEL (reference sequence). The CDR3 is made up of 15 amino acids. Trimming removed 4 bases from V and 3 bases from J, with 14 bases in between. Here the CDR3 DNA reads TGTGCCAGCAGCCCAATTTTAAGGGGGACAGATACGCAGTATTTT. It specifies CASSPILRGTDTQYF.

The chain links TRBV19 to TRBJ1-2; TRBD1 agrees at 11 bases. Germline V gene lookup returns CDR1 LNHDA and CDR2 SQIVND (reference sequence). The CDR3 runs 15 residues. The CDR3 coding sequence is TGTGGAATCCGGACAGGGGGCATTACTAACTATGGCTACACCTTC. Its translation is CGIRTGGITNYGYTF.

V usage is TRBV4-1 and J usage is TRBJ2-3; D perhaps matches TRBD2 (5 bases). V dropped 1 base and J dropped 6 bases, with 11 bases sitting between them. In germline, CDR1 is MGHRA, CDR2 YSYEKL. CDR3 length: 14 residues. DNA for the CDR3: TGCGCCAGCAGCCAAGGGTGGGAGCCCGATACGCAGTATTTT. Protein sequence: CASSQGWEPDTQYF.

The rearrangement links TRBV6-5 to TRBJ1-4; D possibly corresponds to TRBD1 (5 bases). The CDR3 contains 16 residues. Trimming took 2 bases from V and 5 from J, leaving 15 bases between them. Germline V CDR1 and CDR2: MNHEY, SVGAGI. Here the CDR3 reads CASSYDQGSPNEKLFF. CDR3 DNA sequence: TGTGCCAGCAGTTACGACCAGGGAAGTCCCAATGAAAAACTGTTTTTT.

This rearrangement joins TRBV5-4 to TRBJ2-7; 8 bases align to TRBD2. The CDR3 loop spans 15 amino acids. CDR1 and CDR2 (germline): SGHNT, YYREEE (reference sequence). The V gene end was trimmed by 3 bases and the J gene end by 0 bases; junction bases not matched to a gene: 5. CDR3 sequence: CASSWGLDLSYEQYF. Here the CDR3 DNA reads TGTGCCAGCAGCTGGGGACTAGACCTCTCCTACGAGCAGTACTTC.

The chain combines TRBV2 with TRBJ1-1, with D possibly matching TRBD1 (6 bases). The germline V gene has CDR1 SNHLY and CDR2 FYNNEI. This CDR3 is built from 14 residues. The ends were cut back, 7 bases at V and 5 bases at J, with 17 bases in the middle. The CDR3 DNA sequence: TGTGCCAGCATCAGACAGGCCCCCGGGACTGAAGCTTTCTTT. Translated: CASIRQAPGTEAFF.

The chain uses TRBV2 and TRBJ2-7; D not resolved. The CDR3 has 13 amino acids. CDR1 is SNHLY, CDR2 FYNNEI, per germline. V lost 4 bases to trimming and J lost 5 bases, with 12 bases between them. The CDR3 DNA is TGTGCCAGCAGTGCTCAGTCTTACCACGAGCAGTACTTC. Protein sequence: CASSAQSYHEQYF.

CDR3 sequence reads: CSVDGGNQETQYF. CDR3 nucleotides: TGCAGCGTTGACGGGGGGAACCAAGAGACCCAGTACTTC. The chain combines TRBV29-1 with TRBJ2-5; 7 bases map to TRBD2. J was trimmed by 0 bases and V by 3 bases; bases with no gene match: 1. From germline, CDR1 is SQVTM and CDR2 ANQGSEA. The CDR3 is made up of 13 amino acids.

The chain has TRBV24-1 and TRBJ1-2; 7 bases align to TRBD1. The V and J ends lost 2 bases and 4 bases, in that order; junction bases with no gene match: 3. CDR1 is KGHDR, CDR2 SFDVKD, per germline. This CDR3 region has 14 residues. This chain's CDR3 is CATSDSTGTYGYTF. CDR3 DNA: TGTGCCACCAGTGATTCGACAGGGACCTATGGCTACACCTTC.

The chain carries TRBV28 and TRBJ1-4; D not resolved. The CDR3 totals 14 residues. Looked up from germline, CDR1 is MDHEN and CDR2 is SYDVKM. Trimming removed 4 bases at V and 7 bases at J, with 13 bases between. The CDR3 loop is CASSSTREGEKLFF. Written as DNA, the CDR3 is TGTGCCAGCAGTTCAACCCGGGAGGGTGAAAAACTGTTTTTT.

A remark on this clone: In the same sample, other DNA sequences code for this CDR3. The rearrangement uses TRBV3-1 (or the pseudogene TRBV3-2) and TRBJ1-2, with 7 bases that match TRBD1. The CDR3 contains 13 residues. V shed 4 bases and J 4 bases; nucleotides not matched to a gene: 3. CDR1 and CDR2 (germline): LGHDT, YNNKEL (reference sequence). The CDR3: CASSLRDSYGYTF. In DNA, the CDR3 is TGTGCCAGCAGCCTCCGGGACAGCTATGGCTACACCTTC.

The J gene is TRBJ2-7, the V gene TRBV13; 10 bases map to TRBD2. The CDR3 runs to 16 residues. Trimming at V came to 2 bases and at J to 3 bases, leaving 7 bases not matched to a gene. Germline V gene data show CDR1 as PRHDT and CDR2 as FYEKMQ (reference sequence). CDR3 DNA sequence: TGTGCCAGCAGCTTAAAATCAGCGGGAGGGCTCTACGAGCAGTACTTC. Its translation is CASSLKSAGGLYEQYF. The full variable domain, its missing parts supplied by reference TRBV13 and TRBJ2-7, is AAGVIQSPRHLIKEKRETATLKCYPIPRHDTVYWYQQGPGQDPQFLISFYEKMQSDKGSIPDRFSAQQFSDYHSELNMSSLELGDSALYFCASSLKSAGGLYEQYFGPGTRLTVT.

The V call is TRBV10-3, the J call TRBJ1-2; D gene unclear. This CDR3 region has 15 residues. CDR1 and CDR2 from the germline V gene are ENHRY and SYGVKD. The V end lost 2 bases, the J end lost 6 bases, and 16 bases lay between the germline ends. The CDR3 loop reads CAISELYSPQDGYTF. DNA of the CDR3: TGTGCCATCAGTGAGCTTTACAGTCCTCAGGATGGCTACACCTTC.

The V and J genes are TRBV10-1 and TRBJ2-3, with D possibly being TRBD1 (5 bases). The CDR3 totals 14 residues. The V gene's germline CDR1 is WNHNN and CDR2 SYGVQD (reference sequence). V lost 3 bases to trimming and J lost 0 bases, with 7 bases between them. Here the CDR3 DNA reads TGCGCCAGCAGTGAAACAGGCAGCACAGATACGCAGTATTTT. It codes for CASSETGSTDTQYF.

The J gene is TRBJ2-7, the V gene TRBV27; TRBD2 matches 8 bases. CDR3 length: 14 amino acids. Losses at the gene ends were 3 bases for V and 3 bases for J; bases not matched to a gene: 4. Germline loops: CDR1 MNHEY, CDR2 SMNVEV (reference sequence). The CDR3 here is CASSFTTSVYEQYF. CDR3 nucleotides: TGTGCCAGCAGTTTTACGACTAGCGTCTACGAGCAGTACTTC.